Listed below are T cell receptor beta chains from one sample, sequenced in a study of T cell responses to AZD1222 COVID-19 vaccine. The method was immunoSEQ multiplex PCR; TCRdb's version includes in-frame clones alone and lacks a portion of them. The repertoire has some 180,000 clones, just under 90% of them found once; the top ten carry under 6.5%. The material was peripheral blood, obtained on day 0 of AZD1222 vaccination. The receptor set was obtained from an adult in good health. Both conserved end residues are part of each CDR3. A D gene is named only where the DNA matches it firmly. Not all rows give a size; the values are once, few, many and, for expanded clones, a class.

V gene: TRBV18
J gene: TRBJ1-6
D gene: TRBD1
clone size: -
CDR3 protein: CASSRTGENSPLHF

V gene: TRBV5-1
J gene: TRBJ1-2
D gene: TRBD1
clone size: -
CDR3 protein: CASSLEGGQVGYGYTF

V gene: TRBV10-3
J gene: TRBJ2-7
D gene: -
clone size: -
CDR3 protein: CAISASQADPYEQYF

V gene: TRBV7-9
J gene: TRBJ1-2
D gene: TRBD1
clone size: -
CDR3 protein: CASSAGAYRGISYGYTF

V gene: TRBV5-4
J gene: TRBJ1-3
D gene: -
clone size: -
CDR3 protein: CASSPDPDARGNTIYF

V gene: TRBV7-9
J gene: TRBJ2-7
D gene: -
clone size: -
CDR3 protein: CASTSAYEQYF

V gene: TRBV5-6
J gene: TRBJ2-5
D gene: -
clone size: -
CDR3 protein: CASSSADRTQYF

V gene: TRBV4-3
J gene: TRBJ1-4
D gene: -
clone size: -
CDR3 protein: CASSPQRGSVNEKLFF

V gene: TRBV20-1
J gene: TRBJ2-7
D gene: -
clone size: -
CDR3 protein: CSARGGYEQYF

V gene: TRBV6-5
J gene: TRBJ1-3
D gene: TRBD1
clone size: -
CDR3 protein: CASRSTGGSGNTIYF

V gene: TRBV5-1
J gene: TRBJ1-3
D gene: -
clone size: -
CDR3 protein: CASSFSGNGNTIYF

V gene: TRBV6-5
J gene: TRBJ1-5
D gene: TRBD1
clone size: -
CDR3 protein: CASSLDRAQPQHF

V gene: TRBV11-2
J gene: TRBJ2-7
D gene: -
clone size: once
CDR3 protein: CASSLVGQGFGRDSEQYF

V gene: TRBV11-2
J gene: TRBJ1-1
D gene: -
clone size: -
CDR3 protein: CASSYQGVGTEAFF

V gene: TRBV30
J gene: TRBJ1-1
D gene: -
clone size: -
CDR3 protein: CAWSVLGSNTEAFF

V gene: TRBV6-1
J gene: TRBJ1-5
D gene: -
clone size: once
CDR3 protein: CASSEDGSNQPQHF

V gene: TRBV28
J gene: TRBJ1-1
D gene: -
clone size: -
CDR3 protein: CASSSSNTEAFF

V gene: TRBV5-8
J gene: TRBJ1-6
D gene: -
clone size: -
CDR3 protein: CASSLGDLNSPLHF

V gene: TRBV6-1
J gene: TRBJ1-4
D gene: TRBD1
clone size: -
CDR3 protein: CASSGGQGSTTNEKLFF

V gene: TRBV2
J gene: TRBJ2-1
D gene: -
clone size: -
CDR3 protein: CASRGYNEQFF

V gene: TRBV28
J gene: TRBJ2-5
D gene: -
clone size: -
CDR3 protein: CASSYPIRGLQETQYF

V gene: TRBV5-1
J gene: TRBJ2-3
D gene: -
clone size: -
CDR3 protein: CASSSTDTQYF

V gene: TRBV4-3
J gene: TRBJ2-3
D gene: TRBD2
clone size: -
CDR3 protein: CASSQAPAGGTDTQYF

V gene: TRBV5-1
J gene: TRBJ2-1
D gene: TRBD2
clone size: few
CDR3 protein: CASSLDRLAGGYNEQFF

V gene: TRBV28
J gene: TRBJ2-7
D gene: -
clone size: -
CDR3 protein: CASSKRYEQYF

V gene: TRBV7-9
J gene: TRBJ2-7
D gene: TRBD1
clone size: -
CDR3 protein: CASSVPPGQGNIMYEQYF

V gene: TRBV28
J gene: TRBJ1-6
D gene: -
clone size: -
CDR3 protein: CASSLSRVYNSPLHF

V gene: TRBV7-2
J gene: TRBJ1-5
D gene: -
clone size: -
CDR3 protein: CASSLDGGINQPQHF

V gene: TRBV4-3
J gene: TRBJ1-6
D gene: -
clone size: -
CDR3 protein: CASSQEWQSSYNSPLHF

V gene: TRBV25-1
J gene: TRBJ2-5
D gene: -
clone size: -
CDR3 protein: CASSVVGGAGETQYF

V gene: TRBV30
J gene: TRBJ1-1
D gene: -
clone size: -
CDR3 protein: CAWSVPRASREAFF

V gene: TRBV19
J gene: TRBJ1-5
D gene: -
clone size: -
CDR3 protein: CASSMGYQPQHF

V gene: TRBV7-9
J gene: TRBJ2-7
D gene: -
clone size: once
CDR3 protein: CASSSRRGETYEQYF

V gene: TRBV6-5
J gene: TRBJ1-2
D gene: -
clone size: -
CDR3 protein: CASRNPWVASGYTF

V gene: TRBV2
J gene: TRBJ1-3
D gene: -
clone size: -
CDR3 protein: CASDPRRGAGNTIYF

V gene: TRBV10-2
J gene: TRBJ2-5
D gene: TRBD1
clone size: -
CDR3 protein: CASSEHRGETQYF

V gene: TRBV7-9
J gene: TRBJ1-6
D gene: -
clone size: -
CDR3 protein: CASSLGTAAAYNSPLHF

V gene: TRBV5-1
J gene: TRBJ2-3
D gene: -
clone size: -
CDR3 protein: CASSLGGYTDTQYF

V gene: TRBV6-5
J gene: TRBJ1-2
D gene: -
clone size: -
CDR3 protein: CASRTGRDGGYTF

V gene: TRBV7-9
J gene: TRBJ1-2
D gene: TRBD1
clone size: -
CDR3 protein: CAGDRAQYGYTF

V gene: TRBV6-5
J gene: TRBJ2-7
D gene: -
clone size: few
CDR3 protein: CASSYSQDEQYF

V gene: TRBV25-1
J gene: TRBJ1-3
D gene: -
clone size: -
CDR3 protein: CASSEWVAGSNTIYF

V gene: TRBV28
J gene: TRBJ1-6
D gene: -
clone size: -
CDR3 protein: CASTSIGNSPLHF

V gene: TRBV28
J gene: TRBJ2-7
D gene: TRBD1
clone size: few
CDR3 protein: CASSSYPPGTVEQYF

V gene: TRBV3-1/TRBV3-2
J gene: TRBJ2-1
D gene: -
clone size: -
CDR3 protein: CASSQSGPYNEQFF

V gene: TRBV19
J gene: TRBJ1-4
D gene: TRBD1
clone size: -
CDR3 protein: CASRTGGLNEKLFF

V gene: TRBV4-1
J gene: TRBJ1-2
D gene: TRBD1
clone size: -
CDR3 protein: CASSDTGGYGYTF

V gene: TRBV5-1
J gene: TRBJ1-3
D gene: -
clone size: -
CDR3 protein: CASSEGLSGNTIYF

V gene: TRBV3-1/TRBV3-2
J gene: TRBJ2-5
D gene: -
clone size: once
CDR3 protein: CASSRTQETQYF

V gene: TRBV6-5
J gene: TRBJ1-3
D gene: -
clone size: -
CDR3 protein: CASGSSGNTIYF

V gene: TRBV5-1
J gene: TRBJ2-3
D gene: -
clone size: -
CDR3 protein: CASSGTGTDTQYF

V gene: TRBV6-6
J gene: TRBJ2-2
D gene: -
clone size: -
CDR3 protein: CASSYKRNTGELFF

V gene: TRBV27
J gene: TRBJ2-1
D gene: -
clone size: -
CDR3 protein: CASSLSTRGYNEQFF

V gene: TRBV6-6
J gene: TRBJ1-6
D gene: -
clone size: -
CDR3 protein: CASSYPYTGTLHF

V gene: TRBV2
J gene: TRBJ2-3
D gene: TRBD2
clone size: -
CDR3 protein: CASAQLAGGTDTQYF

V gene: TRBV19
J gene: TRBJ2-5
D gene: TRBD1
clone size: -
CDR3 protein: CASSSRGTGLQETQYF

V gene: TRBV7-2
J gene: TRBJ2-3
D gene: TRBD1
clone size: -
CDR3 protein: CASSQGQGYTDTQYF

V gene: TRBV7-9
J gene: TRBJ2-1
D gene: -
clone size: -
CDR3 protein: CASSSGGSFIYNEQFF

V gene: TRBV19
J gene: TRBJ1-6
D gene: -
clone size: -
CDR3 protein: CASSIGQYNSPLHF